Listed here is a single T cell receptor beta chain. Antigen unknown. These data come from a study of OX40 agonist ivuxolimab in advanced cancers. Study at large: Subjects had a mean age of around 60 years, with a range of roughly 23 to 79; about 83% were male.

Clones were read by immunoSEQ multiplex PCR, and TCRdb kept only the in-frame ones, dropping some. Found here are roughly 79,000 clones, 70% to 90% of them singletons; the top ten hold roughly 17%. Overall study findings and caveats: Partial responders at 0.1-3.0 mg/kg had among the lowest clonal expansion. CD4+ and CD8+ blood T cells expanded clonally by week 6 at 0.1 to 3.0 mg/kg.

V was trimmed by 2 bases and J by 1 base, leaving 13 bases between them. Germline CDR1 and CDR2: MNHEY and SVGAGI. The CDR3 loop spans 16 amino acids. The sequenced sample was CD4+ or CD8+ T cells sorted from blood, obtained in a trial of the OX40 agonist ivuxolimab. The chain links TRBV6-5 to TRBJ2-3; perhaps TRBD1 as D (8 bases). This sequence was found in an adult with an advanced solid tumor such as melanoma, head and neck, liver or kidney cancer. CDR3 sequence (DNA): TGTGCCAGCAGTTACGACAGGGGAGGGGGCACAGATACGCAGTATTTT. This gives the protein CASSYDRGGGTDTQYF.